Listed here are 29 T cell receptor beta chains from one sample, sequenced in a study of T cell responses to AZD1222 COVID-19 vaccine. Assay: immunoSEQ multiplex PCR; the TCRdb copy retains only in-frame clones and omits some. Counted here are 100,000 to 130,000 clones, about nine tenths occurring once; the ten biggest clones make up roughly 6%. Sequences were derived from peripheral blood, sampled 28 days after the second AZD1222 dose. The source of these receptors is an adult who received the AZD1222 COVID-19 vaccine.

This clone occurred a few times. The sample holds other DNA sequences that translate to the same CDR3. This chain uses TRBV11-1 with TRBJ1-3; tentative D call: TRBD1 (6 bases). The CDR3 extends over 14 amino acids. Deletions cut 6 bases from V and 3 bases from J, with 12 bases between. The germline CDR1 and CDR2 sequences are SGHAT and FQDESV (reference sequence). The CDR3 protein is CASRMDRLGNTIYF. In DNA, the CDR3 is TGTGCCAGCAGGATGGACAGACTTGGAAACACCATATATTTT.

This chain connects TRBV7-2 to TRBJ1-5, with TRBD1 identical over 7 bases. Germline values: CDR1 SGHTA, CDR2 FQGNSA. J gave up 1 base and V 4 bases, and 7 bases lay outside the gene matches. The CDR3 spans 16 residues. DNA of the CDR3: TGTGCCAGCAGCTCGAGACAGGGCGGCAGCAATCAGCCCCAGCATTTT. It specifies CASSSRQGGSNQPQHF. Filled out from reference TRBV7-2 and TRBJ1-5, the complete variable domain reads GAGVSQSPSNKVTEKGKDVELRCDPISGHTALYWYRQSLGQGLEFLIYFQGNSAPDKSGLPSDRFSAERTGGSVSTLTIQRTQQEDSAVYLCASSSRQGGSNQPQHFGDGTRLSIL.

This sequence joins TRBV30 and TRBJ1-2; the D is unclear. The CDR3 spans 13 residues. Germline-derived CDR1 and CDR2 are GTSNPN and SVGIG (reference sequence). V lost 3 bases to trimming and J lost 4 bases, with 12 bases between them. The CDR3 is CAWRPPIGYGYTF. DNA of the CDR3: TGTGCCTGGAGGCCCCCGATCGGCTATGGCTACACCTTC.

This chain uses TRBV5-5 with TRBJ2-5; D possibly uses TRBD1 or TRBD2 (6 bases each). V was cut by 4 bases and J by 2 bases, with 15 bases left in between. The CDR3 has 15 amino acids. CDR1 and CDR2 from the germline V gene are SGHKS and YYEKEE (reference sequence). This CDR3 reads CASSKFPGAQETQYF. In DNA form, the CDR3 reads TGTGCCAGCAGCAAGTTCCCGGGGGCTCAAGAGACCCAGTACTTC.

CDR3 loop: CASIDRTGARLTPNYGYTF. CDR3 DNA: TGTGCCAGCATTGATCGGACAGGGGCCCGCCTTACCCCTAACTATGGCTACACCTTC. The chain joins TRBV7-9 to TRBJ1-2, with 9 positions matching TRBD1. The junction had 18 bases not matched to a gene; V was cut back by 7 bases and J by 0 bases. The CDR3 is 19 residues long. Looked up from germline, CDR1 is SEHNR and CDR2 is FQNEAQ (reference sequence).

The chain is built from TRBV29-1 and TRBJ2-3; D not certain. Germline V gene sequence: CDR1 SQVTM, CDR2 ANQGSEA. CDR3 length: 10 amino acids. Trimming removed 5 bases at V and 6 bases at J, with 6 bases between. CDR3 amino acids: CSVPSDTQYF. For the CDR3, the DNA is TGCAGCGTTCCCAGCGATACGCAGTATTTT.

This chain's CDR3 is CASRPGLAGGPKDTQYF. CDR3 in DNA: TGTGCCAGCAGGCCCGGGCTAGCGGGGGGGCCGAAAGATACGCAGTATTTT. J is TRBJ2-3 and V is TRBV2, with 12 nucleotides matching TRBD2. Germline V gene lookup returns CDR1 SNHLY and CDR2 FYNNEI. J was trimmed by 5 bases and V by 6 bases; bases with no gene match: 12. The CDR3 consists of 17 residues.

CDR3 in amino acids: CASSFARGYEQYF. CDR3 nucleotides: TGTGCCAGCAGTTTTGCCAGGGGTTACGAGCAGTACTTC. The V and J genes are TRBV28 and TRBJ2-7; possibly TRBD1 for D (6 bases). Germline loops: CDR1 MDHEN, CDR2 SYDVKM. V dropped 3 bases and J dropped 4 bases, with 10 bases sitting between them. This CDR3 has 13 residues. Based on the CDR3 plus reference TRBV28 and TRBJ2-7, the full variable domain is DVKVTQSSRYLVKRTGEKVFLECVQDMDHENMFWYRQDPGLGLRLIYFSYDVKMKEKGDIPEGYSVSREKKERFSLILESASTNQTSMYLCASSFARGYEQYFGPGTRLTVT.

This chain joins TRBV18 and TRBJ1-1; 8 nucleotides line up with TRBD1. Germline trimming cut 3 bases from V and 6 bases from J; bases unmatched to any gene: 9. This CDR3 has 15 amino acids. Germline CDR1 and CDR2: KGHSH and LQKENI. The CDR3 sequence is CASSPGQGLLSEAFF. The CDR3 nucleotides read TGTGCCAGCTCACCCGGACAGGGACTTCTCTCTGAAGCTTTCTTT.

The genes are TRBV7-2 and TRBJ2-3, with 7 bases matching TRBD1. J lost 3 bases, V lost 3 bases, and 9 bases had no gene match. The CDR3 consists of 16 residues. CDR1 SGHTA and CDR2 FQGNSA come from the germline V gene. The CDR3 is CASSFLGDRATDTQYF. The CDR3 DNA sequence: TGTGCCAGCAGCTTTCTCGGTGACAGGGCAACAGATACGCAGTATTTT.

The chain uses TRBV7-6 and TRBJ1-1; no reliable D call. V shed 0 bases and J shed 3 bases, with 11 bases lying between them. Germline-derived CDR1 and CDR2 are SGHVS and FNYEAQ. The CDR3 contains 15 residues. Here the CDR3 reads CASSLALGGDTEAFF. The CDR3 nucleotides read TGTGCCAGCAGCTTAGCCCTGGGTGGTGACACTGAAGCTTTCTTT. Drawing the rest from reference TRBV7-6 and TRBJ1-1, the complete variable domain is GAGVSQSPRYKVTKRGQDVALRCDPISGHVSLYWYRQALGQGPEFLTYFNYEAQQDKSGLPNDRFSAERPEGSISTLTIQRTEQRDSAMYRCASSLALGGDTEAFFGQGTRLTVV.

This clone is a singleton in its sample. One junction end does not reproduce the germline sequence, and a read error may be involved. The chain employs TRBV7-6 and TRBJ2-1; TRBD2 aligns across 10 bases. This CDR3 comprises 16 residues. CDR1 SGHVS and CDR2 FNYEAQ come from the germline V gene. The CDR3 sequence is CASSLGLAGAQNEQFF. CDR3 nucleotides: TGTGCCAGTAGCTTAGGCCTAGCGGGGGCCCAAAATGAGCAGTTCTTC.

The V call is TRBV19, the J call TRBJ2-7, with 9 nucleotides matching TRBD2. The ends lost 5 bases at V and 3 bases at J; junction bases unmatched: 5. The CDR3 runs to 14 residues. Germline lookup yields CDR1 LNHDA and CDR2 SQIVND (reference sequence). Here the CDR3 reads CASSQTSGNYEQYF. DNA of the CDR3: TGTGCCAGTAGTCAGACTAGCGGAAACTACGAGCAGTACTTC.

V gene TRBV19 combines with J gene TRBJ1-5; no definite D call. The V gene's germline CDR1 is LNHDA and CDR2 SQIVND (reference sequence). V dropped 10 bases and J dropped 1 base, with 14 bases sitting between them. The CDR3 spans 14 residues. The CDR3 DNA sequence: TGTGCCACCGGGTGGACTCGCAGCAATCAGCCCCAGCATTTT. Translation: CATGWTRSNQPQHF.

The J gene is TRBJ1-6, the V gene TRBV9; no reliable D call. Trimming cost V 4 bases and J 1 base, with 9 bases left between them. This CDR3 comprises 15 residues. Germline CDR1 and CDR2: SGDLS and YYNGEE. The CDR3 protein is CASSMRLSYNSPLHF. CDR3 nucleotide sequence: TGTGCCAGCAGCATGAGGCTATCCTATAATTCACCCCTCCACTTT.

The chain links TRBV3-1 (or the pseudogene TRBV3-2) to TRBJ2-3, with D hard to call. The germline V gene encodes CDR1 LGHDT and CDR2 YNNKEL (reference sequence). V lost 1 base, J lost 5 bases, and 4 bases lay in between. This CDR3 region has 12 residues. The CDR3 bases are TGTGCCAGCAGCCAAGCAATAGATACGCAGTATTTT. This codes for CASSQAIDTQYF.

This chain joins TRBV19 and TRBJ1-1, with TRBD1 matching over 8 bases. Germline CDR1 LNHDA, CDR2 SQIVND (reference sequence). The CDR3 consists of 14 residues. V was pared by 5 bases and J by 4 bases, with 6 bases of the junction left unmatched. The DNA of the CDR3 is TGTGCCAGTAGTCCAGGGGGCTTGGTCACTGAAGCTTTCTTT. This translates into CASSPGGLVTEAFF.

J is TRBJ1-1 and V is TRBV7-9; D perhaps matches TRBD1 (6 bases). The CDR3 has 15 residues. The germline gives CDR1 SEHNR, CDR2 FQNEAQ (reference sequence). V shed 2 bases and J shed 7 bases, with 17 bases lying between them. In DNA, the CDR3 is TGTGCCAGCAGCTTATTTCCCCCCGGACAGAGTGAAGCTTTCTTT. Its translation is CASSLFPPGQSEAFF.

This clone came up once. The CDR3 DNA is TGTGCCAGCAGCTCGACAGTTAATCAGCCCCAGCATTTT. Amino acid sequence: CASSSTVNQPQHF. The chain recombines TRBV2 with TRBJ1-5, with D perhaps TRBD1 (5 bases). The germline CDR1 and CDR2 sequences are SNHLY and FYNNEI. The CDR3 covers 13 residues. Trimming stripped 6 bases from V and 4 bases from J, with 10 bases between.

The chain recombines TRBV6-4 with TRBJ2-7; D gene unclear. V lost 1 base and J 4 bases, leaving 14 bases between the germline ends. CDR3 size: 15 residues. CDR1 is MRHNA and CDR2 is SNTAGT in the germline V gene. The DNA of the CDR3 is TGTGCCAGCAGTGACTGGTGGGATTATTTTTACGAGCAGTACTTC. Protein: CASSDWWDYFYEQYF.

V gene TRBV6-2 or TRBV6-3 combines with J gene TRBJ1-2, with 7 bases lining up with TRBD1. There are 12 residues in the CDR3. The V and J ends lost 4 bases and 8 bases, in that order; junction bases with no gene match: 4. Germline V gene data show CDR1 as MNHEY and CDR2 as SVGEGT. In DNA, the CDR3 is TGTGCCAGCAGTTTGACAGGGCTCGGCTACACCTTC. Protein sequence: CASSLTGLGYTF.

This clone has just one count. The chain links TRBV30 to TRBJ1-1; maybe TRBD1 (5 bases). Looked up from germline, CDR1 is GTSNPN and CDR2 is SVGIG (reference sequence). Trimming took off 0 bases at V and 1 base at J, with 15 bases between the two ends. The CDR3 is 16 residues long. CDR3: CAWSVQTGRKNTEAFF. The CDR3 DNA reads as TGTGCCTGGAGTGTACAAACGGGACGAAAGAACACTGAAGCTTTCTTT.

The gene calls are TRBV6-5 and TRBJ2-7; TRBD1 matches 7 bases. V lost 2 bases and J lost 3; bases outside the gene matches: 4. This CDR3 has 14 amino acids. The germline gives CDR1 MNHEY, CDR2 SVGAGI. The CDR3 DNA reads TGTGCCAGCAGTTACCGGGACAGAGACTACGAGCAGTACTTC. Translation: CASSYRDRDYEQYF.

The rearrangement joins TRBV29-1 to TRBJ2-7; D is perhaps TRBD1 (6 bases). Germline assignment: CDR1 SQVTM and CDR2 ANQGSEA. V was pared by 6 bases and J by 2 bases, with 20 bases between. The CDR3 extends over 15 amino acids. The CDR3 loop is CSVPSPTGKAYEQYF. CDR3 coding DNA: TGCAGCGTCCCGAGCCCCACAGGGAAGGCCTACGAGCAGTACTTC.

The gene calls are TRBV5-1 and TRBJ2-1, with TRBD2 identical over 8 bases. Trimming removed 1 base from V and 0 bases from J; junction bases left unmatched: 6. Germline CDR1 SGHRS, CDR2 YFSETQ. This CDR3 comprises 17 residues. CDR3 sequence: CASSLFTSGSSYNEQFF. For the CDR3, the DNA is TGCGCCAGCAGCTTGTTCACTAGCGGAAGCTCCTACAATGAGCAGTTCTTC.

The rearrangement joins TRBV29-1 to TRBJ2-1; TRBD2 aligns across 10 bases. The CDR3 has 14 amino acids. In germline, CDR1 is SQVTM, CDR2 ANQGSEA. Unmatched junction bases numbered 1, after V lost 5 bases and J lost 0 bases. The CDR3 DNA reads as TGCAGCGTTCCTAGCGGGAGCTCCTACAATGAGCAGTTCTTC. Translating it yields CSVPSGSSYNEQFF.

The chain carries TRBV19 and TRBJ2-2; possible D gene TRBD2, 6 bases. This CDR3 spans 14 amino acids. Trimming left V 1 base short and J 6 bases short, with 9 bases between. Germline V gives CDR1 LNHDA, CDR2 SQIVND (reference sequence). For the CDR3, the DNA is TGTGCCAGTAGTATAGTGGGGGGAGCCGGGGAGCTGTTTTTT. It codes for CASSIVGGAGELFF.

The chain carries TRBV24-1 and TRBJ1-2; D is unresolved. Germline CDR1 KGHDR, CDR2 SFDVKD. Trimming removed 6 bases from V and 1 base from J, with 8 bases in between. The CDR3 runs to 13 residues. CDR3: CATSRTNNYGYTF. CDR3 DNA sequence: TGTGCCACCAGTAGAACTAATAACTATGGCTACACCTTC.

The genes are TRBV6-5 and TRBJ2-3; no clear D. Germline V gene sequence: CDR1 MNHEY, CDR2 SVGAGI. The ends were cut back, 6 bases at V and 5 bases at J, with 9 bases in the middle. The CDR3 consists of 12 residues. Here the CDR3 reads CASSLQEDTQYF. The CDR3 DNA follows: TGTGCCAGCAGCCTTCAAGAAGATACGCAGTATTTT.